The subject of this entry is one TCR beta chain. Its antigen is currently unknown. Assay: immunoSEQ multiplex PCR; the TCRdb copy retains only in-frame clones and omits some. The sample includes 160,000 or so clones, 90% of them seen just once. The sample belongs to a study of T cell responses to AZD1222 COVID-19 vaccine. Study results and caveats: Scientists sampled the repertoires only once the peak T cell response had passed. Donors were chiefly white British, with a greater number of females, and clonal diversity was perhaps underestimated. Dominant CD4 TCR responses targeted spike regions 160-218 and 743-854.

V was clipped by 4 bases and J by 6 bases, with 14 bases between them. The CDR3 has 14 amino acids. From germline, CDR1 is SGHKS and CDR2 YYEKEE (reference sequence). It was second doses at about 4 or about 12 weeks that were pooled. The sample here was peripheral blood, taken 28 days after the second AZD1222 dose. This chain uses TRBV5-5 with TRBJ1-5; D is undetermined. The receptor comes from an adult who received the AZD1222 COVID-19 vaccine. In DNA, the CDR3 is TGTGCCAGCAGCCCGACGGGCGCAGGTCAGCCCCAGCATTTT. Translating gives CASSPTGAGQPQHF.